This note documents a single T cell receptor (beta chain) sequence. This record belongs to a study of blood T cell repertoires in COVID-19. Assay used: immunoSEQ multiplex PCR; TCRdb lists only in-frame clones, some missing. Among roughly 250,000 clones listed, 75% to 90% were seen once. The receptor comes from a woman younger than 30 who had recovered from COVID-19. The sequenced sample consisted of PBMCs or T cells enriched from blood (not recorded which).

For the CDR3, the DNA is TGTGCCACCAGCCCTGGGAGACTAGCGGGGTCCAGGGAGACCCAGTACTTC. Translation: CATSPGRLAGSRETQYF. This sequence joins TRBV15 and TRBJ2-5, with TRBD2 identical over 11 bases. V lost 5 bases to trimming and J lost 5 bases; unmatched junction nucleotides: 13. Germline CDR1 LNHNV, CDR2 YYDKDF (reference sequence). There are 17 residues in the CDR3.